The rows below give T cell receptor beta chains drawn from one sample of a study of blood T cell repertoires in COVID-19. Clones were sequenced by immunoSEQ multiplex PCR, and TCRdb holds only the in-frame ones, with some missing. The table records 150,000 to 200,000 clones, around 82% of them present only once. Material: PBMCs or T cells enriched from blood (not recorded which). The receptor set was obtained from a middle-aged man who had recovered from COVID-19. Each CDR3 is given with its conserved first and last residue. A D gene is named only where the DNA matches it firmly. Clone size is shown for a subset of rows, as once, few, many or a class of expanded clone.

TRBV10-3,TRBD2,TRBJ2-1,once,TGTGCCATCAGCCCTGGGGGGGTGTGGAATGAGCAGTTCTTC,CAISPGGVWNEQFF
TRBV10-3,.,TRBJ2-5,.,TGTGCCATCAGTCTCGGGTTCTTGAATCAAGAGACCCAGTACTTC,CAISLGFLNQETQYF
TRBV19,TRBD1,TRBJ2-1,.,TGTGCCAGTAGTGTCCGACAGGGGATGGCTGGTGAGCAGTTCTTC,CASSVRQGMAGEQFF
TRBV7-9,.,TRBJ1-3,.,TGTGCCAGCAGCTTTTCTCCAGGGGACTACTCAAGCTCTGGAAACACCATATATTTT,CASSFSPGDYSSSGNTIYF
TRBV29-1,.,TRBJ1-5,.,TGCAGCGTTTGTGTAGAGCCCGGTCAGCCCCAGCATTTT,CSVCVEPGQPQHF
TRBV7-8,.,TRBJ1-2,.,TGTGCCAGCAGCTTGGGGGCGAAGAACTATGGCTACACCTTC,CASSLGAKNYGYTF
TRBV10-2,.,TRBJ1-1,.,TGCGCCAGCAGTGAGTTCCAGGGGTTCACTGAAGCTTTCTTT,CASSEFQGFTEAFF
TRBV11-3,.,TRBJ1-6,.,TGTGCCAGCAGCTTAGAGTCGAATTCACCCCTCCACTTT,CASSLESNSPLHF
TRBV11-2,.,TRBJ1-1,.,TGTGCCAGCAGCTTAGCCAGGGCCTCCGAAGCTTTCTTT,CASSLARASEAFF
TRBV19,.,TRBJ1-3,.,TGTGCCAGTAGTCTTACTTCAGGGGTCTCTGGAAACACCATATATTTT,CASSLTSGVSGNTIYF
TRBV12-3/TRBV12-4,.,TRBJ2-7,.,TGTGCCAGCAGTTTTGATTTCGGTTACGAGCAGTACTTC,CASSFDFGYEQYF
TRBV11-2,TRBD1,TRBJ1-1,.,TGTGCCAGCAGCCCCGGGACAGGGGGCGTGAACACTGAAGCTTTCTTT,CASSPGTGGVNTEAFF
TRBV5-5,TRBD2,TRBJ2-1,.,TGTGCCAGCAGCTCTCGGCTAGCGGGGGTCCTAAATGAGCAGTTCTTC,CASSSRLAGVLNEQFF
TRBV9,TRBD1,TRBJ1-2,.,TGTGCCAGCAGCGCAGCCCGGTGGGACAGCCCGGGGCAAGGGTATGGCTACACCTTC,CASSAARWDSPGQGYGYTF
TRBV7-3,TRBD2,TRBJ2-1,.,TGTGCCAGCAGCTCCCTTAGCGGGGGGGCGAATGAGCAGTTCTTC,CASSSLSGGANEQFF
TRBV7-9,TRBD1,TRBJ2-5,.,TGTGCCAGCAGCCTCCCCGCCCGACAGGGAGTGACCCAGTACTTC,CASSLPARQGVTQYF
TRBV7-3,TRBD1,TRBJ1-6,.,TGTGCCAGCAGCTTAGGGGACAGAAATTCACCCCTCCACTTT,CASSLGDRNSPLHF
TRBV9,.,TRBJ2-3,few,TGTGCCAGCAGCGCCTCTCCGGGTCCAGGCACAGATACGCAGTATTTT,CASSASPGPGTDTQYF
TRBV5-3,.,TRBJ2-1,.,TGTGCCAGAAGGCACGATACAGGGAATGAGCAGTTCTTC,CARRHDTGNEQFF
TRBV19,.,TRBJ2-2,.,TGTGCCAGTAGTTCCCGGGGGTCTAAAGTCGGGGAGCTGTTTTTT,CASSSRGSKVGELFF
TRBV28,TRBD1,TRBJ1-3,once,TGTGCCAGCAGTCCGATACGGGACAGCTCAAACTCTGGAAACACCATATATTTT,CASSPIRDSSNSGNTIYF
TRBV6-5,TRBD1,TRBJ1-5,.,TGTGCCAGCAGTCTACAGGGGAGTAGCAATCAGCCCCAGCATTTT,CASSLQGSSNQPQHF
TRBV20-1,.,TRBJ1-5,once,TGCAGTGCTAGTGGGACAAATAATCAGCCCCAGCATTTT,CSASGTNNQPQHF
TRBV7-9,.,TRBJ2-2,.,TGTGCCAGCAGCTTAGTAACCGGGGAGCTGTTTTTT,CASSLVTGELFF
TRBV7-8,.,TRBJ1-6,.,TGTGCCAGCAGTTTAGACCCCCAACAGGGATATAATTCACCCCTCCACTTT,CASSLDPQQGYNSPLHF
TRBV5-1,.,TRBJ1-1,.,TGCGCCAGCAGCTTGGTCAGGGGCACTGAAGCTTTCTTT,CASSLVRGTEAFF
TRBV28,TRBD2,TRBJ2-5,.,TGTGCCAGCAGTTTAGGTGGCGGGGGGGTTTCGGAGACCCAGTACTTC,CASSLGGGGVSETQYF
TRBV5-1,.,TRBJ1-2,.,TGCGCCAGCAGCCCTCAGACTAACTATGGCTACACCTTC,CASSPQTNYGYTF
TRBV19,.,TRBJ1-1,.,TGTGCCAGTAGAATAGGCCCGGGCACTGAAGCTTTCTTT,CASRIGPGTEAFF
TRBV25-1,.,TRBJ2-3,.,TGTGCCAGCAGTGAAGGGGCCAGAGATACGCAGTATTTT,CASSEGARDTQYF
TRBV3-1/TRBV3-2,.,TRBJ1-3,.,TGTGCCAGCAGCCGAGGTGCCTCTGGAAACACCATATATTTT,CASSRGASGNTIYF
TRBV29-1,.,TRBJ1-1,.,TGCAGCGTTGGGATCGGCAGGGAACCAGCTTTCTTT,CSVGIGREPAFF
TRBV2,TRBD1,TRBJ2-2,.,TGTGCCAGCAGGATGCCGGGACAGGGGCGGCCCGGGGAGCTGTTTTTT,CASRMPGQGRPGELFF
TRBV5-1,TRBD2,TRBJ2-1,.,TGCGCCAGCAGCATATCTAGCGGGATTGGGGTTAATGAGCAGTTCTTC,CASSISSGIGVNEQFF
TRBV24-1,.,TRBJ2-2,.,TGTGCCACCAGGAAGACAGAGAACACCGGGGAGCTGTTTTTT,CATRKTENTGELFF
TRBV19,TRBD1,TRBJ1-2,once,TGTGCCAGTAGTCCCAGACAGGGGTTTTACTATGGCTACACCTTC,CASSPRQGFYYGYTF
TRBV2,.,TRBJ1-6,.,TGTGCCAGCAGTGGTTTGGGCGGGGCCTACAGTAATTCACCCCTCCACTTT,CASSGLGGAYSNSPLHF
TRBV5-1,.,TRBJ1-2,.,TGCGCCAGCAGCTTGGGCTATGAAGGCTACACCTTC,CASSLGYEGYTF
TRBV19,.,TRBJ1-2,.,TGTGCCAGTAGGGAAGGGACAAGCCTTTTGGGTGGCTACACCTTC,CASREGTSLLGGYTF
TRBV7-8,TRBD1,TRBJ2-2,.,TGTGCCAGCAGCCCCACGGGGACAGTCGTCACCGGGGAGCTGTTTTTT,CASSPTGTVVTGELFF
TRBV3-1/TRBV3-2,.,TRBJ1-2,.,TGTGCCAGCAGCCAAGGATCCCGGTATGGCTACACCTTC,CASSQGSRYGYTF
TRBV7-9,TRBD2,TRBJ2-5,.,TGTGCCAGCAGCTTAGTAGGAGCGGGGCTAGAGACCCAGTACTTC,CASSLVGAGLETQYF
TRBV14,TRBD2,TRBJ2-1,many,TGTGCCAGCAGCCAATTTAGCGGGGGCTACAATGAGCAGTTCTTC,CASSQFSGGYNEQFF
TRBV19,TRBD1,TRBJ1-5,once,TGTGCCAGTAGTATAGATCCGCGGACAGGGATAAGCAATCAGCCCCAGCATTTT,CASSIDPRTGISNQPQHF
TRBV27,TRBD1,TRBJ1-6,few,TGTGCCAGCACCACAGGGGCGAGCTCCTATAATTCACCCCTCCACTTT,CASTTGASSYNSPLHF
TRBV3-1/TRBV3-2,.,TRBJ2-4,.,TGTGCCAGCAGCCAAGACCCTAACAAAAACATTCAGTACTTC,CASSQDPNKNIQYF